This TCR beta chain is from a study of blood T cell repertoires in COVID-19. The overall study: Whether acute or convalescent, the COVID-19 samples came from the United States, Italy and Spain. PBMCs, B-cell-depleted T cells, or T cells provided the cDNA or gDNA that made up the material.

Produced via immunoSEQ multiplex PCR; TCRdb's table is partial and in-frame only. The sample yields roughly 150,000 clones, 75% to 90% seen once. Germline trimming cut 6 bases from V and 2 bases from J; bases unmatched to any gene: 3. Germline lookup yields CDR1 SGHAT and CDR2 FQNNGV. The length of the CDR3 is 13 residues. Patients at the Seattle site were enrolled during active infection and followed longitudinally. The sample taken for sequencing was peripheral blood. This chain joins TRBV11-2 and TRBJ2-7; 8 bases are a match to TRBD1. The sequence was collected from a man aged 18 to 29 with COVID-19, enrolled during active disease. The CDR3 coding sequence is TGTGCCAGCAGAGACAGGGGACCCTACGAGCAGTACTTC. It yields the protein CASRDRGPYEQYF.